This T cell receptor (beta chain) was sequenced during a study of cytomegalovirus exposure and HLA in healthy donors listed by TCRdb under 2017. Background on the whole study: An earlier analysis of approximately 640 of the donors reported approximately 300 Gb of sequence data and 120 million or so unique TCR beta sequences from about 200 million T cells. In a later genetic analysis, genome-wide SNP genotypes for about three fifths of the 666 donors were used, and that subset was treated as a discovery cohort. Every discovery cohort repertoire had been produced on one sequencing platform. Roughly 5 DR-DQ haplotypes were handled as single units for association and clustering, since linkage in the cohort was strong. To decide whether each TCR beta V gene segment behaved as functional or pseudogenic, an earlier analysis of 587 of the donors relied on high-throughput TCR beta sequencing. Typing coverage differed by locus: A, B, C, DRB1 and DQB1 were typed in about 620-640 donors, DQA1 in about 500, DPA1 in some 600, and DPB1 in just under 490. The study aimed to test whether signatures of past pathogen exposure could be identified by cataloging public T cell receptors. Among the roughly 400 genotyped donors, roughly 80% belonged to the genetic ancestry cluster associated with self-reported Caucasian donors. Alongside the repertoire data, information on donor age, sex, ethnicity and CMV serostatus was compiled. In a later analysis, previously published TCR beta repertoires from several hundred donors were re-analyzed and high-resolution HLA genotyping was added so that TCR occurrence patterns could be studied. The study combined high-throughput TCR immunosequencing, statistical association of individual TCRs with disease status, and machine learning to predict cytomegalovirus infection status. Both class I and class II loci were covered by HLA typing, at four-digit resolution. An early release covering about 600 HLA-typed donors comprised 300 to 350 gigabases of sequencing data and about 90 million unique TCR sequences. Using immunosequencing, the study profiled T cell repertoires from 666 subjects and related those repertoires to cytomegalovirus serostatus. Rather than drawing on any new phenotypic data, the later analysis identified candidate immune exposures from TCR beta sequences and the way those sequences occurred across donors. Across around 400 genotyped donors of the cohort, an average of approximately 220,000 unique TCR beta nucleotide sequences per donor were sequenced, and approximately 17% of those sequences were non-productive. In addition to the first cohort of 666 subjects, a separate validation cohort of 120 different subjects was used. Broad study findings and their caveats: A later analysis found that TCR association rates varied across HLA loci, with DRB1 alleles showing the most associated TCRs and HLA-C alleles the fewest. In a later genetic analysis, a missense DCLRE1C variant was associated with V-gene and J-gene trimming of TCR beta chains, and the association was replicated in an independent cohort. In a later analysis, HLA-associated TCR beta chains were found to be more clonally expanded and to have lower generation probabilities than equally common non-associated chains. The authors suggested that the approach could potentially be generalized to other disease states and immunological phenotypes. A total of about 180 TCR beta chains were listed by the study as associated with cytomegalovirus. Presence/absence analyses assumed roughly uniform sequencing depth across donors, an assumption that may not hold. Correlated functional status among segregating V segments might reflect linkage disequilibrium, but an unknown experimental factor could not be ruled out. Specific HLA alleles were associated with 15,000 to 20,000 TCR beta sequences at a false discovery rate of 0.05 in a later analysis. When HLA alleles, especially DR and DQ, strongly co-occurred, TCR associations were difficult to assign to individual alleles. A further reported finding was that TCR beta sequences accurately predicted the HLA-A and HLA-B alleles for most subjects in the first cohort. CMV serostatus was the only immune exposure information available for the cohort. Most TCR sequences were seen in very few donors, while some public TCRs were found in many individuals. Several of the top co-occurrence clusters appeared to be linked to parvovirus B19, influenza, CMV and Epstein-Barr virus, according to a later analysis. Cytomegalovirus status was reported to be diagnosed by the classifier with high specificity and sensitivity in both the original and validation cohorts. A cluster of highly shared sequence variants was judged likely to be a technical artifact of the sequencing pipeline. A few of the identified cytomegalovirus-associated TCR beta chains were confirmed in vitro to be specific for cytomegalovirus antigens. Most CMV-associated TCR beta chains appeared to be HLA-restricted in a later analysis, and the HLA associations seemed to be driven largely by CMV exposure. Because HLA typing was unavailable for some donors at each locus, only the typed subset was used in association tests. The 87-base-pair reads could not distinguish some IMGT-functional V segments, including TRBV6-2 and TRBV6-3, so those segments were excluded. A later genetic analysis reported fewer N-insertions in productive TCRs among donors in an Asian-associated ancestry cluster than the roughly 640-donor mean. Broadly in line with IMGT annotations, most TCR beta V segments showed up in productive rearrangements about 90% or about 30% of the time in an earlier analysis of around 600 of the donors. The earlier analysis of 450 to 700 of the donors excluded 15 to 20 rarely observed V segments, including chromosome 9 orphons, because counts were too low. This cohort had only TCR beta chains sequenced, and the lack of alpha or paired-chain data limited which features could be detected.

Libraries were built with the immunoSEQ multiplex PCR assay. For the multiplex PCR, a mixture combining 60 forward primers for TCR Vbeta segments and 13 reverse primers for TCR Jbeta segments was used. Amplification of the CDR3 region of rearranged TCR beta genes was performed with a multiplex PCR assay on genomic DNA. Amplified TCR beta libraries were sequenced as 87-base-pair reads on the Illumina HiSeq System. Turning to the authors' computational methods: Across the 640 or so repertoires, a later analysis counted 78 million or so unique TCR beta chains, roughly 11 million of which were shared by at least two donors. To remove PCR and sequencing errors, raw reads were error-corrected and collapsed into unique sequences using a nearest-neighbor algorithm that merged closely related sequences. V, D and J gene segments were assigned by aligning CDR3 sequences to IMGT reference sequences. For a sequence to be retained, a match of at least six nucleotides to both a V gene segment and a J gene segment was required. Rearrangements were called productive when the CDR3 lacked stop codons and stayed in frame with V and J; all others were non-productive. Following IMGT convention, CDR3 was defined as the stretch from the second conserved V-encoded cysteine to the conserved J-encoded phenylalanine. The earlier analysis of roughly 590 of the donors excluded sequences that lacked an unambiguous match to a single V gene segment. An earlier analysis of several hundred of the donors called V segments functional above 56.7% productive rearrangements and segregating when the between-donor standard deviation exceeded 5%. To diagnose cytomegalovirus status from the catalog of TCR beta chain sequences, a statistical classification framework was built. A later analysis assigned V and J genes by comparing TCR nucleotide sequences with IMGT/GENE-DB human TR gene sequences. Using the TCRdist pipeline, a later analysis assigned CDR3 sequences along with most-parsimonious VDJ recombination scenarios. In a later analysis, each TCR beta chain was defined by its CDR3 amino acid sequence together with its V-gene family, and reads without a unique V-gene family were excluded. As a way to deal with suspected cross-contamination and a sequencing artifact, a later analysis dropped 500 to 700 nucleotide sequences that were highly shared and had low generation probability. For each public chain, a later analysis derived a clonal expansion index from normalized ranks of inferred template counts within each repertoire. In a later analysis, generation probabilities were computed with a VDJ recombination model fitted to out-of-frame rearrangements, and the resulting probabilities were checked against IGoR. A later analysis scored TCR-TCR, TCR-HLA and TCR-CMV co-occurrence with hypergeometric tests, applying a repertoire-size bias correction to TCR pairs. In a later analysis, false discovery rates were estimated by permuting HLA or CMV assignments 20 times. In a later analysis, co-occurring TCRs were grouped with DBSCAN, and TCRdist sequence similarity was added when clustering was performed within HLA-allele-positive subsets. For co-occurrence clustering, repertoires with fewer than 30,000 or more than 120,000 public chains were excluded, along with a handful of repertoires with anomalous nucleotide sharing. This is the immuneACCESS table as TCRdb keeps it, with only in-frame sequences that have V and J called. A part of the clones is gone; compared with another copy, unresolved V genes explain less than half, and the rest is unexplained. V and J calls and clone size are as listed in that table; D and trimming were resolved from the DNA. Counted in this sample were about 160,000 clones; 75% to 90% of them appeared once. 4.5% to 5.5% of the sample rests with the top ten.

Concerning this clone itself: This receptor's antigen is unknown. Base qualities were left out, and no much larger clone turns up one base away.

In total, about 650 healthy bone marrow donors made up the cohort. At the time of sampling, all cohort members were nominally healthy, though unrecorded immune exposures were likely present. The donor was CMV seropositive and was included in the group of some 290 seropositive cohort members. Every donor gave a peripheral blood sample, and the peripheral blood mononuclear cells from that sample were used for TCR beta sequencing. Genomic DNA was extracted from the blood cell samples with the Qiagen DNeasy Blood Extraction Kit. V loses 0 bases of germline sequence and J loses 5 bases, and the interval between the two ends is 10 bases. From a lookup of the germline V gene, CDR1 and CDR2 are MGHRA and YSYEKL. The CDR3 goes from the cysteine to the phenylalanine over 15 residues. Left in the record is the CDR3 DNA by itself, 45 bases read in frame from the first base.

This receptor was taken from a woman aged 45-65 years in good health and CMV-seropositive. The V and J segments used are TRBV4-1 and TRBJ1-4; the best D guess is TRBD1, with 5 bases matching. The sample was PBMCs. In nucleotides, the sequence is TGCGCCAGCAGCCAAGATTGGACAAGCAATGAAAAACTGTTTTTT. Translated, this is CASSQDWTSNEKLFF.